The 5 T cell receptor beta chains below all came from one sample that was sequenced in a study of shared clonotypes between healthy human individuals. CD45RO negativity and positive selection for CCR7 defined naive CD8 cells, a population that excluded terminally differentiated effector memory CD45RA+ cells. Generated by immunoSEQ multiplex PCR, the TCRdb table keeps only in-frame clones and is missing some. The data hold 630,000 or so clones, with 95% to 98% observed a single time. Material: naive CD8+ T cells sorted from blood. The receptor source for this set is a man aged 25 to 40 in good health.

The chain has TRBV11-3 and TRBJ2-4; TRBD1 matches at 7 bases. V gave up 5 bases and J gave up 6 bases; unmatched junction bases: 4. This CDR3 region has 13 residues. Germline CDR1 and CDR2: SGHNT and YENEEA. CDR3: CASSDRQGNIQYF. In DNA, the CDR3 is TGTGCCAGCAGCGACCGACAGGGAAACATTCAGTACTTC.

The chain combines TRBV5-1 with TRBJ1-1, with 7 bases aligning to TRBD1. The J segment lost 0 bases and the V segment lost 4 bases, leaving 3 bases of the junction unmatched. Germline values: CDR1 SGHRS, CDR2 YFSETQ. The CDR3 runs to 14 residues. CDR3 sequence: CASSTTGVNTEAFF. The CDR3 DNA reads TGCGCCAGCAGCACCACAGGGGTGAACACTGAAGCTTTCTTT.

V usage is TRBV7-2 and J usage is TRBJ2-1; TRBD2 matches 13 bases. J lost 10 bases, V lost 1 base, and 7 bases had no gene match. The CDR3 is 16 residues long. Germline V gene data show CDR1 as SGHTA and CDR2 as FQGNSA. The CDR3 protein is CASSLDPGTSGTEQFF. The CDR3 nucleotides are TGTGCCAGCAGCTTAGACCCCGGGACTAGCGGGACGGAGCAGTTCTTC.

This rearrangement joins TRBV11-2 to TRBJ2-7, with D unclear. CDR1 and CDR2 (germline): SGHAT, FQNNGV. Trimming shortened V by 1 base and J by 0 bases, and 4 bases separated the two germline ends. This CDR3 is 13 amino acids long. The chain's CDR3 is CASSLGYSYEQYF. DNA of the CDR3: TGTGCCAGCAGCTTAGGCTACTCCTACGAGCAGTACTTC. Variable domain in full (rest from reference TRBV11-2 and TRBJ2-7): EAGVAQSPRYKIIEKRQSVAFWCNPISGHATLYWYQQILGQGPKLLIQFQNNGVVDDSQLPKDRFSAERLKGVDSTLKIQPAKLEDSAVYLCASSLGYSYEQYFGPGTRLTVT.

V is TRBV27 and J is TRBJ2-1; D unclear. Germline loops: CDR1 MNHEY, CDR2 SMNVEV (reference sequence). The CDR3 loop spans 15 amino acids. The V end was cut by 3 bases, the J end by 0 bases, with 9 bases between. In DNA form, the CDR3 reads TGTGCCAGCAGTTTGTTGGAGAGCTCCTACAATGAGCAGTTCTTC. Its protein is CASSLLESSYNEQFF.